This TCR beta chain was observed in a study of blood T cell repertoires in COVID-19. Per the original methods: Scientists estimated how many nucleated cells there were by amplifying reference gene primers. Assay used: immunoSEQ multiplex PCR; TCRdb lists only in-frame clones, some missing. The V and J calls and clone size were taken over from that table, and D and trimming were inferred from the DNA. The repertoire holds about 78,000 clones, with 85% to 90% as singletons. This CDR3 has 15 residues. With V trimmed by 3 bases and J by 2 bases, 4 bases remained unmatched. Germline CDR1 reads SGHNT; CDR2 reads YYREEE (reference sequence).

This receptor was obtained from an elderly woman with active or convalescent COVID-19. V gene TRBV5-4 combines with J gene TRBJ2-4; 8 nucleotides align to TRBD2. Sequencing was performed on peripheral blood. As DNA, the CDR3 is TGTGCCAGCAGCTCGGGAGGGGCCTCCAAAAACATTCAGTACTTC. Translated: CASSSGGASKNIQYF.